This T cell receptor (beta chain) originates from a study of shared clonotypes between healthy human individuals. This clone was detected only once. Per the study methods: ImmunoSEQ yielded junction-only sequences lacking quality scores, so filtering differed. TCRdb's table, derived via immunoSEQ multiplex PCR, lists solely in-frame clones and lacks some. V and J calls plus clone size are reproduced from that table; the DNA served to infer D and trimming. The sample holds a few hundred thousand clones; around 97% are singletons and the top ten take 0.057%. This TCR was sampled from a woman aged 25 to 39 in good health. The sample comprised naive CD4+ T cells sorted from blood. Stated subset: CD45RA+ positively selected.

CDR3 region: CASSLDARETQYF. The DNA of the CDR3 is TGTGCCAGCAGCTTAGATGCTCGAGAGACCCAGTACTTC. V is TRBV11-3 and J is TRBJ2-5; D gene unclear. V lost 0 bases, J lost 4 bases, and 6 bases lay in between. The germline V gene has CDR1 SGHNT and CDR2 YENEEA. There are 13 residues in the CDR3.